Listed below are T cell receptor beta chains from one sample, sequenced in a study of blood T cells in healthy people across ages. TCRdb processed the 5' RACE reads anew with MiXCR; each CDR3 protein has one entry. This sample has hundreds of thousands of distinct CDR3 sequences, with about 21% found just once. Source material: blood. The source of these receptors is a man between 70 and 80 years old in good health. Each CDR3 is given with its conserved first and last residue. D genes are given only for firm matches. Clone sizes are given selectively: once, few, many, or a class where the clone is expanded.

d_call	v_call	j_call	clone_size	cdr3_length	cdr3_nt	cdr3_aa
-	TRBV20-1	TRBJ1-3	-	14	TGCAGTGCTAGGGGGGGGAACTCTGGAAACACCATATATTTT	CSARGGNSGNTIYF
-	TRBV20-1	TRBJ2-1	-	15	TGCAGTGCCGCGGGTCCGATGGGACGTGGGAATGAGCAGTTCTTC	CSAAGPMGRGNEQFF
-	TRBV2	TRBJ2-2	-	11	TGTGCCAGCCGAAACGCGGGGGAGCTGTTTTTT	CASRNAGELFF
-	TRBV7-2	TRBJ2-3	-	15	TGTGCCAGCAGCGGAAGACGGACGCCCGGCGATACGCAGTATTTT	CASSGRRTPGDTQYF
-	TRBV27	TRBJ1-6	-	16	TGTGCCAGCAGTTTATCGGGGAGCTCCTATAATTCACCCCTCCACTTT	CASSLSGSSYNSPLHF
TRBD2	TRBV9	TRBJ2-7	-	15	TGTGCCAGCAGCGCGACTACTAGCGGGGTGGGAGAGCAGTACTTC	CASSATTSGVGEQYF
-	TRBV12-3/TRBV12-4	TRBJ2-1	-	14	TGTGCCAGCAGTTTGGCTAGCGTCTACAATGAGCAGTTCTTC	CASSLASVYNEQFF
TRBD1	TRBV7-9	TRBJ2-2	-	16	TGTGCCAGCAGCGCCTCCGGGACAGGCAACACCGGGGAGCTGTTTTTT	CASSASGTGNTGELFF
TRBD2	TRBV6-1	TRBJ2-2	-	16	TGTGCCAGCATCAGAACTAGCGGGAGAGGGACCGGGGAGCTGTTTTTT	CASIRTSGRGTGELFF
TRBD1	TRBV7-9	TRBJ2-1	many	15	TGTGCCAGCAGCCACCGGGACAGGTCCTACAATGAGCAGTTCTTC	CASSHRDRSYNEQFF
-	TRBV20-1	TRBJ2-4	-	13	TGCAGTGCTATTGGGACGGAAAGGAACATTCAGTACTTC	CSAIGTERNIQYF
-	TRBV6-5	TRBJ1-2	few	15	TGTGCCAGCAGTTCGAGACCGGACGGAAACTATGGCTACACCTTC	CASSSRPDGNYGYTF
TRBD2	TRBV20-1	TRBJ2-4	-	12	TGCAGTGCTAGAAGCCCGGGACTAGCTCAGTACTTC	CSARSPGLAQYF
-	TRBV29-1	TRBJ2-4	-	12	TGCAGCGCTAAGTACGCCAAAAACATTCAGTACTTC	CSAKYAKNIQYF
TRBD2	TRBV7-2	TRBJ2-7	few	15	TGTGCCAGCAGCTTAGATACTGCGGGAGGGCCTAAGCAGTACTTC	CASSLDTAGGPKQYF
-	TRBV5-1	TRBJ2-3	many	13	TGCGCCAGCAGCTCGGGAAGCACAGATACGCAGTATTTT	CASSSGSTDTQYF
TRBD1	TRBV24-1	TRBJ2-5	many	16	TGTGCCACCAGTGACGAAGCTGGGACAGGGAGAGAGACCCAGTACTTC	CATSDEAGTGRETQYF
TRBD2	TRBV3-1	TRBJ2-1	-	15	TGTGCCAGCAGACAGAGCGGGAGACCCTACAATGAGCAGTTCTTC	CASRQSGRPYNEQFF
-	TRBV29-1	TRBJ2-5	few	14	TGCAGCGTTGTTCCGGGGACGGATTTGGAGACCCAGTACTTC	CSVVPGTDLETQYF
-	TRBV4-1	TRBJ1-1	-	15	TGCGCCAGCAGCCAAGATCAGCTGGGGAACACTGAAGCTTTCTTT	CASSQDQLGNTEAFF
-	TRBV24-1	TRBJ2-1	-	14	TGTGCCACCAGTGATTTGAGGACTTACAATGAGCAGTTCTTC	CATSDLRTYNEQFF
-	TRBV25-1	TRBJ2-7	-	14	TGTGCCAGCAGTGAACCCGGTACCGGCTACGAGCAGTACTTC	CASSEPGTGYEQYF
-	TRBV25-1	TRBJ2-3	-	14	TGTGCCAGCAGTGACCCGGGGGGCGCAGATACGCAGTATTTT	CASSDPGGADTQYF